The 32 T cell receptor beta chains below were found in one sample sequenced in a study of blood T cells in healthy people across ages. A second about 6 to 12 cycle PCR used barcoded and J-beta primers. Each CDR3 protein is one row after TCRdb ran MiXCR on the 5' RACE reads. Seen here are about 900,000 distinct CDR3 sequences, approximately 49% observed once, and the top ten hold 13%. Source material: blood. The receptors originated from a man aged 30-40 years in good health.

Written as DNA, the CDR3 is TGCAGTGCCAGGACAGGGGGCGCAGGAGAGACCCAGTACTTC. Its translation is CSARTGGAGETQYF. The chain links TRBV20-1 to TRBJ2-5; 11 positions agree with TRBD1. In germline, CDR1 is DFQATT, CDR2 SNEGSKA (reference sequence). The CDR3 has 14 amino acids. Losses at the gene ends were 6 bases for V and 4 bases for J; bases not matched to a gene: 7.

This clonotype showed up just a few times. The chain recombines TRBV4-2 with TRBJ1-5, with 9 bases aligning to TRBD1. CDR1 LGHNA and CDR2 YNFKEQ come from the germline V gene. J gave up 5 bases and V 1 base, and 9 bases lay outside the gene matches. The CDR3 length is 17 residues. The CDR3 DNA sequence: TGTGCCAGCAGCCAAGTAATGACAGGGGGTCTAGATCAGCCCCAGCATTTT. This translates into CASSQVMTGGLDQPQHF.

This rearrangement joins TRBV2 to TRBJ2-7, with D tentatively TRBD1 or TRBD2 (5 bases each). The germline V gene has CDR1 SNHLY and CDR2 FYNNEI. Trimming stripped 5 bases from V and 7 bases from J, with 21 bases between. There are 15 residues in the CDR3. The CDR3 DNA reads as TGTGCCAGCAGTACCGGGACCTCATTCTACAATGAGCAGTACTTC. This sequence encodes CASSTGTSFYNEQYF. The full variable domain, completed using reference TRBV2 and TRBJ2-7, is EPEVTQTPSHQVTQMGQEVILRCVPISNHLYFYWYRQILGQKVEFLVSFYNNEISEKSEIFDDQFSVERPDGSNFTLKIRSTKLEDSAMYFCASSTGTSFYNEQYFGPGTRLTVT.

This clonotype was seen once. The rearrangement joins TRBV5-1 to TRBJ1-1; TRBD1 is a possible D gene (5 bases). Per the germline V gene, CDR1 is SGHRS and CDR2 is YFSETQ. The CDR3 totals 14 residues. The V end was cut by 0 bases, the J end by 6 bases, with 12 bases between. Here the CDR3 DNA reads TGCGCCAGCAGCTTGGGCGGGACGCAGGCTGAAGCTTTCTTT. Protein sequence: CASSLGGTQAEAFF.

This clonotype was seen more than once but under ten times. The J gene is TRBJ2-7, the V gene TRBV29-1; D is unclear. CDR1 SQVTM and CDR2 ANQGSEA come from the germline V gene. This CDR3 region has 11 residues. The V end lost 8 bases, the J end lost 7 bases, and 15 bases lay between the germline ends. The DNA of the CDR3 is TGCAGCTCTCCACCAGGTCGAGAGCAGTACTTC. Translated, it gives CSSPPGREQYF.

The chain carries TRBV28 and TRBJ2-4, with D tentatively TRBD2 (6 bases). The end of the DNA fits TRBJ2-7 better, so the J call may be wrong. Germline V gene lookup returns CDR1 MDHEN and CDR2 SYDVKM. This CDR3 is 14 amino acids long. The CDR3 loop is CASRPGGNRYEQYF. For the CDR3, the DNA is TGTGCCAGCCGCCCCGGAGGGAATAGGTACGAGCAGTACTTC.

The rearrangement joins TRBV6-6 to TRBJ2-1, with 7 bases identical to TRBD1. The V and J ends lost 8 bases and 9 bases, in that order; junction bases with no gene match: 16. Germline V CDR1 and CDR2: MNHNY, SVGAGI (reference sequence). The CDR3 length is 15 residues. The CDR3 bases are TGTGCCAGCCGACCAACACTACAGGGGAATCGTGAGCAGTTCTTC. It translates to CASRPTLQGNREQFF.

The table lists this clonotype with many counts. The CDR3 DNA follows: TGTGCCAGCAGTTTCTTCTCGGGTAATCAGAATTCACCCCTCCACTTT. This encodes CASSFFSGNQNSPLHF. V and J are TRBV27 and TRBJ1-6; D not resolved. V lost 3 bases and J 7 bases, leaving 16 bases between the germline ends. Germline V gene data show CDR1 as MNHEY and CDR2 as SMNVEV (reference sequence). The CDR3 loop spans 16 amino acids.

This clonotype showed up just a few times. This chain links TRBV7-9 with TRBJ2-3; the D gene is possibly TRBD1 (5 bases). Germline V gives CDR1 SEHNR, CDR2 FQNEAQ (reference sequence). The CDR3 is 17 amino acids. Trimming removed 5 bases at V and 2 bases at J, with 20 bases between. This chain's CDR3 is CASSEVPGYGVTDTQYF. CDR3 DNA: TGTGCCAGCAGCGAAGTACCAGGGTATGGGGTCACAGATACGCAGTATTTT.

The DNA of the CDR3 is TGCGCCAGCAGATTGTGGGACACGTACCAAGAGACCCAGTACTTC. Its protein product is CASRLWDTYQETQYF. The chain is built from TRBV5-1 and TRBJ2-5; D perhaps matches TRBD1 (6 bases). This CDR3 is 15 amino acids long. Germline V CDR1 and CDR2: SGHRS, YFSETQ. V lost 5 bases to trimming and J lost 0 bases, with 14 bases between them.

The rearrangement links TRBV28 to TRBJ2-2, with 9 bases that match TRBD1. CDR3 length: 17 amino acids. In germline, CDR1 is MDHEN, CDR2 SYDVKM. Trimming removed 4 bases from V and 4 bases from J; junction bases left unmatched: 10. This CDR3 reads CASSSAWGQGTTGELFF. Here the CDR3 DNA reads TGTGCCAGCAGTTCGGCGTGGGGACAGGGAACCACCGGGGAGCTGTTTTTT.

This clonotype came up a few times. The rearrangement links TRBV29-1 to TRBJ2-7; D may be TRBD2 (6 bases). Trimming pared 7 bases from V and 2 bases from J, leaving 12 bases between. This CDR3 contains 12 residues. Germline V lookup: CDR1 SQVTM, CDR2 ANQGSEA. Here the CDR3 DNA reads TGCAGCGGGGGGGACCCTACCTACGAGCAGTACTTC. Translating it yields CSGGDPTYEQYF.

This chain joins TRBV20-1 and TRBJ1-1; no firm D call. CDR1 DFQATT and CDR2 SNEGSKA come from the germline V gene (reference sequence). The CDR3 has 11 amino acids. The V and J ends lost 0 bases and 7 bases respectively, with 6 bases between them. The CDR3, as DNA: TGCAGTGCTAGAGAACCCAGTGAAGCTTTCTTT. Amino acid sequence: CSAREPSEAFF.

This chain links TRBV2 with TRBJ1-5; D is unclear. CDR3 length: 15 amino acids. Between the trimmed V and J ends, which lost 9 bases and 2 bases, there was a span of 17 bases. Germline-derived CDR1 and CDR2 are SNHLY and FYNNEI. The CDR3 nucleotides read TGTGCCAGTGTTGGTGGGAGGAGCGGCAATCAGCCCCAGCATTTT. Its protein is CASVGGRSGNQPQHF.

The chain employs TRBV5-1 and TRBJ2-7; D possibly corresponds to TRBD2 (7 bases). The ends were cut back, 3 bases at V and 1 base at J, with 14 bases in the middle. CDR1 is SGHRS, CDR2 YFSETQ, per germline. CDR3 size: 15 residues. The DNA of the CDR3 is TGCGCCAGCAGCTCCGGACTAGGGGGGTCCTACGAGCAGTACTTC. It translates to CASSSGLGGSYEQYF.

This clonotype has at least ten counts. The chain links TRBV29-1 to TRBJ2-1, with D tentatively TRBD1 (6 bases). This CDR3 is 14 amino acids long. Germline values: CDR1 SQVTM, CDR2 ANQGSEA. Trimming took off 1 base at V and 8 bases at J, with 15 bases between the two ends. The chain's CDR3 is CSVEVGTLRDEQFF. CDR3 DNA: TGCAGCGTTGAAGTGGGGACATTACGGGATGAGCAGTTCTTC.

This clonotype was recorded many times. The chain couples TRBV29-1 to TRBJ2-7, with 7 bases that match TRBD1. CDR3 length: 13 residues. Germline-derived CDR1 and CDR2 are SQVTM and ANQGSEA. Germline trimming cut 5 bases from V and 1 base from J; bases unmatched to any gene: 5. CDR3 loop: CSVRQGESYEQYF. In DNA, the CDR3 is TGCAGCGTTCGGCAGGGGGAGTCCTACGAGCAGTACTTC.

The V gene is TRBV20-1, the J gene TRBJ2-7, with TRBD1 matching 9 bases. Germline CDR1 and CDR2: DFQATT and SNEGSKA (reference sequence). Germline trimming cut 4 bases from V and 3 bases from J; bases unmatched to any gene: 7. The length of the CDR3 is 14 residues. The CDR3 DNA reads as TGCAGTGCTAAAGCGGACAGGGGCCTCTACGAGCAGTACTTC. It codes for CSAKADRGLYEQYF.

The chain has TRBV7-2 and TRBJ2-3, with 9 nucleotides matching TRBD2. This CDR3 has 16 residues. Germline lookup yields CDR1 SGHTA and CDR2 FQGNSA. V shed 5 bases and J 3 bases; nucleotides not matched to a gene: 9. The CDR3 DNA is TGTGCCAGCAGCGTATCTAGCGGGGCGTCAACAGATACGCAGTATTTT. It is translated as CASSVSSGASTDTQYF.

This clonotype was picked up a small number of times. The chain uses TRBV12-3 or TRBV12-4 and TRBJ2-3; D gene ambiguous. This CDR3 has 11 residues. V was cut by 2 bases and J by 6 bases, with 3 bases left in between. The CDR3 region is CASSLFDTQYF. CDR3 DNA sequence: TGTGCCAGCAGTTTATTCGATACGCAGTATTTT.

J is TRBJ1-4 and V is TRBV20-1; TRBD1 matches at 9 bases. The ends lost 5 bases at V and 8 bases at J; junction bases unmatched: 9. The CDR3 is 14 residues long. In germline, CDR1 is DFQATT, CDR2 SNEGSKA (reference sequence). Here the CDR3 DNA reads TGCAGTGCTCCCCGCGGGACAGGGAGAGAAAAACTGTTTTTT. Its translation is CSAPRGTGREKLFF.

This chain joins TRBV20-1 and TRBJ2-1, with 10 bases identical to TRBD2. The trim removed 3 bases at V and 10 bases at J, leaving 9 bases unmatched. The germline V gene has CDR1 DFQATT and CDR2 SNEGSKA (reference sequence). The CDR3 covers 14 residues. CDR3 residues: CSARASGGVREQFF. In DNA form, the CDR3 reads TGCAGTGCTAGGGCTAGCGGGGGTGTTCGGGAGCAGTTCTTC.

The chain carries TRBV19 and TRBJ1-2; 9 bases align to TRBD1. Per the germline V gene, CDR1 is LNHDA and CDR2 is SQIVND (reference sequence). V shed 5 bases and J 6 bases; nucleotides not matched to a gene: 13. The CDR3 sequence is 16 residues long. The CDR3 here is CASSPTSTGQGHGYTF. CDR3 in DNA: TGTGCCAGTAGTCCAACCTCTACGGGACAGGGCCATGGCTACACCTTC.

The chain combines TRBV5-5 with TRBJ1-2, with D possibly matching TRBD1 (6 bases). The germline CDR1 and CDR2 sequences are SGHKS and YYEKEE (reference sequence). Trimming cost V 4 bases and J 4 bases, with 17 bases left between them. This CDR3 region has 15 residues. CDR3 sequence: CASSGSTGSGYGYTF. In DNA form, the CDR3 reads TGTGCCAGCAGCGGGTCGACAGGTTCTGGCTATGGCTACACCTTC.

The rearrangement uses TRBV30 and TRBJ2-3; D assignment may be TRBD1 or TRBD2 (5 bases each). Germline CDR1 is GTSNPN and CDR2 is SVGIG (reference sequence). With 6 bases removed from V and 2 bases from J, the gap between germline ends came to 9 bases. The length of the CDR3 is 12 residues. The CDR3 here is CACGTNTDTQYF. The CDR3 region has the DNA TGTGCCTGCGGGACCAACACAGATACGCAGTATTTT. Full variable domain (remainder filled in from reference TRBV30 and TRBJ2-3): SQTIHQWPATLVQPVGSPLSLECTVEGTSNPNLYWYRQAAGRGLQLLFYSVGIGQISSEVPQNLSASRPQDRQFILSSKKLLLSDSGFYLCACGTNTDTQYFGPGTRLTVL.

The chain combines TRBV18 with TRBJ2-7, with D perhaps matching TRBD1 or TRBD2 (5 bases each). V gave up 2 bases and J gave up 5 bases, with 10 bases separating them. This CDR3 is built from 13 residues. Germline V gene lookup returns CDR1 KGHSH and CDR2 LQKENI. The CDR3 protein is CASSPGTPHEQYF. The DNA for the CDR3 is TGTGCCAGCTCACCAGGGACCCCCCACGAGCAGTACTTC.

There are a few counts of this clonotype. The J gene is TRBJ1-2, the V gene TRBV4-1; D is undetermined. Germline assignment: CDR1 MGHRA and CDR2 YSYEKL. There are 15 residues in the CDR3. V lost 1 base and J lost 0, with 9 bases in between. The CDR3, as DNA: TGCGCCAGCAGCCAAGTCCTAGGGACTAACTATGGCTACACCTTC. This sequence encodes CASSQVLGTNYGYTF.

This chain uses TRBV6-2 or TRBV6-3 with TRBJ2-5, with TRBD2 matching over 7 bases. The J segment lost 11 bases and the V segment lost 6 bases, leaving 24 bases of the junction unmatched. The CDR3 contains 17 residues. CDR1 and CDR2 from the germline V gene are MNHEY and SVGEGT. The CDR3 spells CASSRSRAGVTYNEQYF. DNA for the CDR3: TGTGCCAGCAGCCGATCTCGGGCGGGGGTTACCTACAATGAGCAGTACTTC.

The genes are TRBV6-5 and TRBJ2-7; possible D gene TRBD2, 6 bases. V lost 5 bases, J lost 2 bases, and 19 bases lay in between. In germline, CDR1 is MNHEY, CDR2 SVGAGI. The CDR3 is 16 residues long. CDR3 nucleotides: TGTGCCAGCAGTAAATCGGGCGGGGTCGTCACCTACGAGCAGTACTTC. This translates into CASSKSGGVVTYEQYF.

V is TRBV29-1 and J is TRBJ2-1; D is tentatively TRBD1 or TRBD2 (5 bases each). Germline V gene sequence: CDR1 SQVTM, CDR2 ANQGSEA. V lost 7 bases, J lost 10 bases, and 17 bases lay in between. The CDR3 is 12 amino acids. The DNA for the CDR3 is TGCAGCGCCCGTCCCATTCGGGACGAGCAGTTCTTC. It is translated as CSARPIRDEQFF.

V is TRBV21-1 and J is TRBJ2-7; the D call in the table, TRBD1, was not verified against the DNA. TRBV21-1 is a pseudogene segment. The CDR3 loop spans 17 amino acids. CDR3 DNA: TGTGCCAACCGCCGGGACAGGGGGCGACGTTCCTACTACGAGCAGTACTTC. It codes for CANRRDRGRRSYYEQYF.

The chain recombines TRBV7-2 with TRBJ2-3; no definite D call. CDR3 size: 15 residues. V shed 1 base and J shed 7 bases, with 15 bases lying between them. Germline V lookup: CDR1 SGHTA, CDR2 FQGNSA. The CDR3 DNA reads TGTGCCAGCAGCTTAGATTGGTCCGTTGCGAATACGCAGTATTTT. As protein: CASSLDWSVANTQYF.